This T cell receptor beta chain was identified during a study of CXCR3-negative and CXCR3-positive naive CD8 T cells. Overall study context: Sequencing brought in around 140 million TRB reads altogether, and each library got about 1.5 +/- 0.3 million.

Study-level results: Higher TRB CDR3 hydrophobicity marked CXCR3-positive naive cells relative to CXCR3-negative naive cells.

The libraries of TRB cDNA were constructed through 5' RACE using UMI labels. Following a re-call of the 5' RACE reads, TCRdb has one entry per CDR3 protein and lacks DNA. The table lists about 57,000 distinct CDR3 sequences. Germline lookup yields CDR1 LNHNV and CDR2 YYDKDF (reference sequence). The CDR3 has 17 residues. With respect to this clonotype: What it recognizes is unknown.

The V and J genes are TRBV15 and TRBJ2-7; no DNA is available, so the TRBD1 call from TCRdb remains unchecked. The sample consisted of naive CXCR3+ CD8+ T cells from blood. Described subset: CD45RO-CCR7+CD27+CD95- naive CD8+ T cells expressing CXCR3 (TNR3+). The receptor comes from a human donor in good health. Some clones in this sample may be carry-over from other donors' samples. This chain's CDR3 is CATSSELTGLMAYEQYF.